This TCR beta chain was identified during a study of OX40 agonist ivuxolimab in advanced cancers. Turning to the study itself: Patients received ivuxolimab, an agonistic anti-OX40 (CD134) antibody. General study findings and limits: The study found that CD8+ T cells averaged more expanded clones than CD4+. A proportion of nonresponders additionally exhibited low normalized T-cell clonal expansion.

This table comes from immunoSEQ multiplex PCR, and its TCRdb copy is limited to in-frame clones, with some not included. Altogether approximately 47,000 clones are present, around 86% being singletons, with the ten largest covering about 1.9%. The germline V gene has CDR1 SGHTA and CDR2 FQGTGA. The ends were cut back, 5 bases at V and 7 bases at J, with 12 bases in the middle. This CDR3 region has 13 residues. With regard to this clone: Its antigen is as yet unknown.

Sampling of blood occurred at baseline, cycle 4 day 1, and cycle 7 day 1. The sample here was CD4+ or CD8+ T cells sorted from blood, taken in a trial of the OX40 agonist ivuxolimab. This chain joins TRBV7-3 and TRBJ2-1; the D gene could be TRBD1 or TRBD2 (6 bases each). This TCR was recovered from an adult with an advanced solid tumor such as melanoma, head and neck, liver or kidney cancer. The CDR3 is CASSAQGGNEQFF. CDR3 nucleotides: TGTGCCAGCAGCGCCCAAGGGGGGAATGAGCAGTTCTTC. Looking up the rest from reference TRBV7-3 and TRBJ2-1 gives the full variable domain: GAGVSQTPSNKVTEKGKYVELRCDPISGHTALYWYRQSLGQGPEFLIYFQGTGAADDSGLPNDRFFAVRPEGSVSTLKIQRTERGDSAVYLCASSAQGGNEQFFGPGTRLTVL.